These 10 T cell receptor beta chains were all obtained from the same sample, sequenced in a study of OX40 agonist ivuxolimab in advanced cancers. TCRdb's copy holds only in-frame clones and misses some; the assay was immunoSEQ multiplex PCR. Of roughly 60,000 clones listed, around four fifths are singletons. The material was CD4+ or CD8+ T cells sorted from blood, obtained in a trial of the OX40 agonist ivuxolimab. Every receptor here comes from an adult with an advanced solid tumor such as melanoma, head and neck, liver or kidney cancer.

The chain links TRBV5-1 to TRBJ2-3; D not certain. The V and J ends lost 0 bases and 4 bases respectively, with 3 bases between them. Germline V CDR1 and CDR2: SGHRS, YFSETQ. The CDR3 has 12 residues. CDR3 DNA: TGCGCCAGCAGCTTGGTAGCAGATACGCAGTATTTT. It translates to CASSLVADTQYF.

This clone was counted only a few times. The rearrangement uses TRBV15 and TRBJ1-2; D not resolved. Trimming stripped 0 bases from V and 8 bases from J, with 10 bases between. This CDR3 has 13 amino acids. Per the germline V gene, CDR1 is LNHNV and CDR2 is YYDKDF (reference sequence). The CDR3 sequence is CATSRDWREGYTF. CDR3 bases: TGTGCCACCAGCAGAGATTGGAGGGAAGGCTACACCTTC.

Worth noting for this clone: At one end the junction does not follow the germline gene, possibly because of a read error. The J gene is TRBJ2-7, the V gene TRBV28; D possibly uses TRBD1 or TRBD2 (5 bases each). The CDR3 loop spans 12 amino acids. Looked up from germline, CDR1 is MDHEN and CDR2 is SYDVKM. CDR3 DNA: TGTGCCAGCAGTTCCGCCACCGGGACCGCTCTCTTC. This translates into CASSSATGTALF.

This chain links TRBV9 with TRBJ2-5; 10 nucleotides match TRBD2. CDR1 and CDR2 from the germline V gene are SGDLS and YYNGEE. The V segment lost 4 bases and the J segment 5 bases; nucleotides outside the gene matches: 8. The CDR3 totals 15 residues. Here the CDR3 DNA reads TGTGCCAGCAGCCTAGCGGGAGCATCCACGGAGACCCAGTACTTC. This codes for CASSLAGASTETQYF.

The V and J genes are TRBV4-3 and TRBJ2-7; TRBD2 matches at 8 bases. The CDR3 is 16 residues long. Unmatched junction bases numbered 6, after V lost 0 bases and J lost 2 bases. Per the germline V gene, CDR1 is LGHNA and CDR2 is YSLEER. As DNA, the CDR3 is TGCGCCAGCAGCCAAGATCATGCGGGAGGACCCTACGAGCAGTACTTC. Amino acids: CASSQDHAGGPYEQYF.

The rearrangement joins TRBV5-4 to TRBJ2-5; 8 positions match TRBD1. The CDR3 is made up of 13 amino acids. V shed 6 bases, J shed 4 bases, and the junction held 5 bases outside the gene matches. From germline, CDR1 is SGHNT and CDR2 YYREEE (reference sequence). The CDR3 DNA reads as TGTGCCAGCACCTGGGACAGGTCAGAGACCCAGTACTTC. As protein: CASTWDRSETQYF.

The V call is TRBV10-1, the J call TRBJ2-3; 8 positions agree with TRBD2. Trimming cost V 7 bases and J 4 bases; bases outside gene matches: 10. Per the germline V gene, CDR1 is WNHNN and CDR2 is SYGVQD (reference sequence). The CDR3 is made up of 15 amino acids. Here the CDR3 DNA reads TGCGCCAGCAACAACAAGCGGGAGTCCCCAGATACGCAGTATTTT. Its protein is CASNNKRESPDTQYF.

The chain uses TRBV5-6 and TRBJ2-5; D may match TRBD1 or TRBD2 (5 bases each). The J call may be incorrect, as the DNA end agrees better with TRBJ2-7. Germline V gene data show CDR1 as SGHDT and CDR2 as YYEEEE. This CDR3 has 14 residues. For the CDR3, the DNA is TGTGCCAGCAGCTCGGGACGGCAGCCATACGAGCAGTACTTC. This codes for CASSSGRQPYEQYF.

The chain is built from TRBV19 and TRBJ2-5, with 13 bases matching TRBD2. CDR1 and CDR2 from the germline V gene are LNHDA and SQIVND (reference sequence). The CDR3 runs 16 residues. Trimming at V came to 5 bases and at J to 0 bases, leaving 3 bases not matched to a gene. CDR3: CASSSGTSGDQETQYF. In nucleotides, the CDR3 is TGTGCCAGTAGTTCCGGGACTAGCGGGGACCAAGAGACCCAGTACTTC.

The rearrangement links TRBV28 to TRBJ2-3; D is possibly TRBD1 (5 bases). CDR1 and CDR2 (germline): MDHEN, SYDVKM. This CDR3 has 14 residues. V dropped 2 bases and J dropped 3 bases, with 9 bases sitting between them. This chain's CDR3 is CASSLGAGTDTQYF. The CDR3 DNA is TGTGCCAGCAGTTTAGGGGCAGGGACAGATACGCAGTATTTT.